The table lists the clone carrying this T cell receptor (beta chain) with a count of one. Its antigen remains unknown. The trim removed 7 bases at V and 2 bases at J, leaving 14 bases unmatched. There are 17 residues in the CDR3. CDR1 is SGHDT, CDR2 YYEEEE, per germline. This sample is part of a study of neoadjuvant nivolumab and ipilimumab in lung cancer. Study-wide findings and caveats: Resected-tumor TCR richness correlated positively with pretherapy blood richness. Compared with tumor-adjacent uninvolved lung, resected tumors showed greater richness and clonality.

TCRdb's table, derived via immunoSEQ multiplex PCR, lists solely in-frame clones and lacks some. The sample contains over 25,000 clones, about 83% of which appear only once. Specimen: tumor tissue, collected after neoadjuvant nivolumab, alone or with ipilimumab, at or shortly before surgery. The clonotype comes from an adult with non-small cell lung cancer. The chain links TRBV5-6 to TRBJ2-7; 11 nucleotides match TRBD2. CDR3 protein: CASGRNYGTSGAYEQYF. DNA for the CDR3: TGTGCCAGCGGTAGGAATTACGGGACTAGCGGAGCCTACGAGCAGTACTTC.